A selection of T cell receptor beta chains follows, all from one sample in a study of cytomegalovirus exposure and HLA in healthy donors. TCRdb's table, derived via immunoSEQ multiplex PCR, lists solely in-frame clones and lacks some. The table includes tens of thousands of clones, 65% to 90% detected once. Sequencing was carried out using PBMCs. These receptors were collected from a man between 25 and 39 years old in good health and CMV-seronegative. The CDR3 runs from the conserved cysteine through the conserved F or W. A D gene is named only where the DNA matches it firmly. Part of the rows lack a size; the others show once, few, many or a class for expanded clones.

>TRBD1|TRBV2|TRBJ2-7|few
CASTPTGRGLYEQYF
TGTGCCAGCACCCCCACGGGCAGGGGGCTCTACGAGCAGTACTTC
>.|TRBV5-6|TRBJ1-2|.
CASSPQFSPYGYTF
TGTGCCAGCAGCCCCCAGTTTAGCCCCTATGGCTACACCTTC
>TRBD2|TRBV5-1|TRBJ2-1|.
CASSSKTSGRYNEQFF
TGCGCCAGCAGCTCCAAGACTAGCGGGAGGTACAATGAGCAGTTCTTC
>TRBD1|TRBV11-1|TRBJ1-4|.
CASSGQGPNEKLFF
TGTGCCAGCAGCGGACAGGGGCCAAATGAAAAACTGTTTTTT
>TRBD2|TRBV7-8|TRBJ2-7|.
CASSLTPTSGSSYEQYF
TGTGCCAGCAGCTTAACCCCGACTAGCGGGAGCTCCTACGAGCAGTACTTC
>TRBD2|TRBV27|TRBJ2-7|.
CASGMTSGTYEQYF
TGTGCCAGCGGCATGACTAGCGGGACGTACGAGCAGTACTTC
>TRBD1|TRBV5-4|TRBJ2-2|.
CASSSRQGTNTGELFF
TGTGCCAGCAGCTCTCGACAGGGGACGAACACCGGGGAGCTGTTTTTT
>TRBD1|TRBV5-1|TRBJ2-7|.
CASSPGQGMAYEQYF
TGCGCCAGCAGCCCGGGACAGGGGATGGCCTACGAGCAGTACTTC
>TRBD1|TRBV2|TRBJ1-5|few
CASSEGQGNQPQHF
TGTGCCAGCAGTGAAGGACAGGGGAATCAGCCCCAGCATTTT
>TRBD1|TRBV5-4|TRBJ2-5|.
CASQRGDRGRETQYF
TGTGCCAGCCAGCGGGGGGACAGGGGGAGGGAGACCCAGTACTTC
>.|TRBV7-9|TRBJ1-5|.
CASSLFSGLAGGNQPQHF
TGTGCCAGCAGCTTATTCAGCGGCCTGGCCGGGGGGAATCAGCCCCAGCATTTT
>.|TRBV12-5|TRBJ1-1|.
CASGLGRGEAFF
TGTGCTAGTGGTTTGGGACGGGGTGAAGCTTTCTTT
>TRBD2|TRBV11-2|TRBJ2-5|.
CASSRGGNEETQYF
TGTGCCAGCAGTCGGGGAGGGAACGAGGAGACCCAGTACTTC
>TRBD2|TRBV28|TRBJ2-5|.
CASSFLGSGRSGETQYF
TGTGCCAGCAGTTTTTTGGGGAGCGGGAGGTCCGGGGAGACCCAGTACTTC
>.|TRBV6-6|TRBJ2-7|.
CASSYSRGGADEQYF
TGTGCCAGCAGTTACTCGAGGGGGGGGGCCGACGAGCAGTACTTC
>.|TRBV29-1|TRBJ2-7|.
CSVKIRDTYEQYF
TGCAGCGTCAAGATCCGGGACACCTACGAGCAGTACTTC
>.|TRBV9|TRBJ1-6|.
CASSVGDSMGLHF
TGTGCCAGCAGCGTAGGGGACTCTATGGGGCTCCACTTT
>TRBD1|TRBV10-3|TRBJ2-1|.
CAISESTGQGVNEQFF
TGTGCCATCAGTGAGTCGACTGGACAGGGAGTTAATGAGCAGTTCTTC
>TRBD1|TRBV5-4|TRBJ1-1|.
CASSLSRQGGTEAFF
TGTGCCAGCAGCTTGTCCCGACAGGGGGGCACTGAAGCTTTCTTT
>TRBD1|TRBV7-9|TRBJ2-7|.
CSSSHPGTGRSLEQYF
TGTTCCAGCAGCCATCCCGGGACAGGGAGGTCCTTGGAGCAGTACTTC
>TRBD2|TRBV7-2|TRBJ2-1|.
CASSTQGAAGGHEQFF
TGTGCCAGCAGCACCCAGGGCGCAGCGGGAGGCCATGAGCAGTTCTTC
>TRBD2|TRBV30|TRBJ2-7|once
CAWSRLGSGSNEQYF
TGTGCCTGGAGTCGGCTGGGTAGCGGGAGCAACGAGCAGTACTTC
>TRBD2|TRBV7-2|TRBJ2-3|.
CASSSPWLAGTDTQYF
TGTGCCAGCAGCTCCCCCTGGCTAGCGGGAACAGATACGCAGTATTTT
>TRBD2|TRBV10-3|TRBJ2-3|few
CAIRGDYLITDTQYF
TGTGCCATCAGGGGGGACTATTTGATCACAGATACGCAGTATTTT
>.|TRBV5-6|TRBJ2-5|.
CASSTRRRGGETQYF
TGTGCCAGCAGCACCCGCCGTCGGGGTGGGGAGACCCAGTACTTC
>TRBD1|TRBV27|TRBJ1-4|.
CASSLSTGWNEKLFF
TGTGCCAGCAGTTTATCGACAGGGTGGAATGAAAAACTGTTTTTT
>.|TRBV12-5|TRBJ2-1|once
CASGPYGGGPYNEQFF
TGTGCTAGTGGCCCCTACGGGGGTGGGCCCTACAATGAGCAGTTCTTC
>TRBD2|TRBV4-3|TRBJ2-2|.
CASSQDRGGSTGELFF
TGCGCCAGCAGCCAAGATAGGGGAGGGAGCACCGGGGAGCTGTTTTTT
>TRBD1|TRBV5-1|TRBJ2-1|.
CASSLVGQGGDEQFF
TGCGCCAGCAGCTTGGTGGGACAGGGTGGCGATGAGCAGTTCTTC
>.|TRBV6-1|TRBJ2-7|.
CASTLESTPDYEQYF
TGTGCCAGCACCCTAGAGTCTACCCCAGACTACGAGCAGTACTTC
>.|TRBV7-9|TRBJ2-7|few
CASSLDNYEQYF
TGTGCCAGCAGCTTAGATAACTACGAGCAGTACTTC
>TRBD1|TRBV15|TRBJ1-6|.
CATSRNRGLGSPLHF
TGTGCCACCAGCAGAAACAGGGGGCTGGGTTCACCCCTCCACTTT
>TRBD2|TRBV10-2|TRBJ2-1|.
CASSLAGSYNEQFF
TGCGCCAGCAGTCTAGCGGGGTCCTACAATGAGCAGTTCTTC
>TRBD1|TRBV6-5|TRBJ2-7|.
CASSYRTGDDEQYF
TGTGCCAGCAGTTACCGGACAGGGGACGACGAGCAGTACTTC
>TRBD1|TRBV7-2|TRBJ1-1|.
CASNDREQGLGATAFF
TGTGCCAGCAACGATAGAGAACAGGGGCTAGGGGCTACGGCTTTCTTT
>.|TRBV6-6|TRBJ2-3|.
CASSYSDSSDTQYF
TGTGCCAGCAGTTACTCGGATAGCTCAGATACGCAGTATTTT
>.|TRBV7-9|TRBJ2-5|.
CASSPGAGVETQYF
TGTGCCAGCAGCCCAGGAGCGGGCGTAGAGACCCAGTACTTC
>TRBD2|TRBV7-8|TRBJ2-1|.
CASSLEGTSSYNEQFF
TGTGCCAGCAGCTTAGAGGGGACTAGCTCCTACAATGAGCAGTTCTTC
>.|TRBV5-1|TRBJ2-7|.
CASSLGGRNYEQYF
TGCGCCAGCAGCTTGGGTGGCAGAAACTACGAGCAGTACTTC
>TRBD1|TRBV4-3|TRBJ2-3|.
CASSQEDRGTDTQYF
TGCGCCAGCAGCCAAGAGGACAGGGGCACAGATACGCAGTATTTT
>.|TRBV11-2|TRBJ2-3|.
CASSLASITDTQYF
TGTGCCAGCAGCTTAGCCAGTATCACAGATACGCAGTATTTT
>.|TRBV5-4|TRBJ1-1|few
CASSLAGDISPEAFF
TGTGCCAGCAGCTTGGCAGGGGACATTAGTCCTGAAGCTTTCTTT
>TRBD2|TRBV19|TRBJ2-7|.
CASSIDIAGTDYEQYF
TGTGCCAGTAGTATAGACATAGCGGGAACGGACTACGAGCAGTACTTC
>TRBD1|TRBV28|TRBJ1-5|.
CASSLQGTGYRANQPQHF
TGTGCCAGCAGTTTGCAGGGGACAGGGTATCGGGCTAATCAGCCCCAGCATTTT
>.|TRBV4-1|TRBJ1-6|.
CASSQTQGSYNSPLHF
TGCGCCAGCAGCCAAACTCAGGGGTCATATAATTCACCCCTCCACTTT
>TRBD2|TRBV5-1|TRBJ2-3|.
CASSYPLAGADTQYF
TGCGCCAGCAGCTACCCACTAGCGGGAGCAGATACGCAGTATTTT
>.|TRBV12-5|TRBJ2-7|.
CASGFDEGGMGYEQYF
TGTGCTAGTGGTTTCGATGAGGGGGGGATGGGCTACGAGCAGTACTTC
>.|TRBV11-2|TRBJ2-7|.
CASSLEGGIGYF
TGTGCCAGCAGCTTAGAGGGCGGGATAGGGTACTTC
>.|TRBV4-3|TRBJ1-2|.
CASSPGHNNYGYTF
TGCGCCAGCAGCCCTGGACACAATAACTATGGCTACACCTTC
>.|TRBV9|TRBJ1-1|.
CASSVVDSAEAFF
TGTGCCAGCAGCGTAGTGGACAGCGCTGAAGCTTTCTTT
>TRBD2|TRBV9|TRBJ2-1|.
CASSAAGGGNEQFF
TGTGCCAGCAGCGCAGCGGGAGGAGGCAATGAGCAGTTCTTC
>TRBD1|TRBV18|TRBJ1-4|.
CASSGQGTTNEKLFF
TGTGCCAGCTCAGGACAGGGGACAACTAATGAAAAACTGTTTTTT
>.|TRBV7-8|TRBJ2-5|.
CASSPRQGTQETQYF
TGTGCCAGCAGCCCCAGGCAGGGGACCCAAGAGACCCAGTACTTC